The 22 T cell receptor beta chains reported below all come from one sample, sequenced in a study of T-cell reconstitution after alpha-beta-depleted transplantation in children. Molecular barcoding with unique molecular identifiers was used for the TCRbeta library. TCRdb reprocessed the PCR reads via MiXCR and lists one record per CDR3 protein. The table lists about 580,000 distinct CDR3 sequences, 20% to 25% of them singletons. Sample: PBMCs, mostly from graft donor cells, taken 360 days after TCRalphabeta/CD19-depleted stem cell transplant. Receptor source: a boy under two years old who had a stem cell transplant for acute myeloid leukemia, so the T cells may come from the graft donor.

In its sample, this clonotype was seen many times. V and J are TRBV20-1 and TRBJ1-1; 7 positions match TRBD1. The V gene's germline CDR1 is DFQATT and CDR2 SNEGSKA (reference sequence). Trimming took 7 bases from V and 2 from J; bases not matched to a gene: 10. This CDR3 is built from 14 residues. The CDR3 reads CSGTTGAGNTEAFF. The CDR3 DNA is TGCAGTGGGACAACAGGGGCCGGAAACACTGAAGCTTTCTTT.

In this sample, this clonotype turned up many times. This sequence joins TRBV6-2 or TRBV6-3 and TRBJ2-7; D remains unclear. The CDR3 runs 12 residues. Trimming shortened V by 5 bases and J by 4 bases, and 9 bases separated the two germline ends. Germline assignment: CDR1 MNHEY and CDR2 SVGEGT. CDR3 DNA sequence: TGTGCCAGCAGTATAGACGTGTACGAGCAGTACTTC. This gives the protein CASSIDVYEQYF.

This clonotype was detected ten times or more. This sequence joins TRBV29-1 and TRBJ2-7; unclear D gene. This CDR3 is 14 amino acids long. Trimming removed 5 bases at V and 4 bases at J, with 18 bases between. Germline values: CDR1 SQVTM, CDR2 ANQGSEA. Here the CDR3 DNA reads TGCAGCGTTCGAAGGCACCCACGGCCTTACGAGCAGTACGTC. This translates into CSVRRHPRPYEQYV.

CDR3: CASSRDRETYEQYF. The DNA of the CDR3 is TGTGCCAGCAGCCGGGACAGGGAGACATACGAGCAGTACTTC. The V and J genes are TRBV7-2 and TRBJ2-7; TRBD1 aligns across 9 bases. Germline values: CDR1 SGHTA, CDR2 FQGNSA. V lost 5 bases, J lost 4 bases, and 6 bases stayed unmatched. The CDR3 loop spans 14 amino acids. Based on the CDR3 plus reference TRBV7-2 and TRBJ2-7, the full variable domain is GAGVSQSPSNKVTEKGKDVELRCDPISGHTALYWYRQSLGQGLEFLIYFQGNSAPDKSGLPSDRFSAERTGGSVSTLTIQRTQQEDSAVYLCASSRDRETYEQYFGPGTRLTVT.

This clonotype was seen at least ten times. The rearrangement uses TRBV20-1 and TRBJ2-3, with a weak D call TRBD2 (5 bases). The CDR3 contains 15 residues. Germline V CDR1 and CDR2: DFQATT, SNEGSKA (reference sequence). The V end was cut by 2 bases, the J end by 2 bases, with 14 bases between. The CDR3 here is CSARKDSRNTDTQYF. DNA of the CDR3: TGCAGTGCTAGAAAGGACTCACGGAACACAGATACGCAGTATTTT.

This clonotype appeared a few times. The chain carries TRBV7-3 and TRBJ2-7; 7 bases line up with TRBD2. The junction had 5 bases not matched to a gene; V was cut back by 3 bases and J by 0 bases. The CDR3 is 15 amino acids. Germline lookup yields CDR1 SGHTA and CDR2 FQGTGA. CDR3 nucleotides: TGTGCCAGCAGCTTTGCGGGCGGGGGCTCCTACGAGCAGTACTTC. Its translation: CASSFAGGGSYEQYF.

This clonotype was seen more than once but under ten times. The CDR3 reads CSAREGWDTEAFF. The CDR3 DNA is TGCAGCGCCCGGGAGGGGTGGGACACTGAAGCTTTCTTT. V and J are TRBV29-1 and TRBJ1-1; D may be TRBD1 (5 bases). This CDR3 has 13 residues. V was pared by 7 bases and J by 3 bases, with 15 bases between. Germline lookup yields CDR1 SQVTM and CDR2 ANQGSEA.

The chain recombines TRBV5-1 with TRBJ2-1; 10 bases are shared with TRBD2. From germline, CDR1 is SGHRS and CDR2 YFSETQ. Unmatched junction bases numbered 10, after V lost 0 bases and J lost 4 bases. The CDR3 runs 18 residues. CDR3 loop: CASSLVGLAGGSYNEQFF. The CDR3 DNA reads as TGCGCCAGCAGCTTGGTAGGCTTAGCGGGGGGCTCTTACAATGAGCAGTTCTTC.

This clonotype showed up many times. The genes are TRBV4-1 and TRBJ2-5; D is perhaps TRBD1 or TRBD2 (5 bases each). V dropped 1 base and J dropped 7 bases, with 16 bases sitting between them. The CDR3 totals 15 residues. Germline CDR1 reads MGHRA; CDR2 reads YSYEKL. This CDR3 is CASSQGDGIGWTQYF. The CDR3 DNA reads TGCGCCAGCAGCCAAGGGGACGGAATCGGTTGGACCCAGTACTTC.

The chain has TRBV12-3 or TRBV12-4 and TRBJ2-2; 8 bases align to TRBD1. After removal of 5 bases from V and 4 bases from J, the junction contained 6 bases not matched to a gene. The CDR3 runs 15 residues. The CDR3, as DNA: TGTGCCAGCAGTCCCCAACAGGGGGGCACCGGGGAGCTGTTTTTT. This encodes CASSPQQGGTGELFF.

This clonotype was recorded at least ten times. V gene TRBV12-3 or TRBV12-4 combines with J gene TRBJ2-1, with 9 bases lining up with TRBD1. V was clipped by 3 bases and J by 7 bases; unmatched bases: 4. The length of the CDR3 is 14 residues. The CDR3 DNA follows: TGTGCCAGCAGTTTCCTGGACAGGGGAAATGAGCAGTTCTTC. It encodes CASSFLDRGNEQFF.

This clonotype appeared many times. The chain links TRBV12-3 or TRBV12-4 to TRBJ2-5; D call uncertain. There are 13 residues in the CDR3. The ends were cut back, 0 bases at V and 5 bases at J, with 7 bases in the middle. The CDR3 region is CASSLARRETQYF. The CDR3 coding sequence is TGTGCCAGCAGTTTAGCGCGGCGGGAGACCCAGTACTTC.

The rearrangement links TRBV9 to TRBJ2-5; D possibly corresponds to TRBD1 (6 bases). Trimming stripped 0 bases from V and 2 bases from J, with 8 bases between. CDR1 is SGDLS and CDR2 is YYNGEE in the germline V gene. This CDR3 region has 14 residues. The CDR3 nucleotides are TGTGCCAGCAGCGTAGAGGACAGTCAAGAGACCCAGTACTTC. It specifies CASSVEDSQETQYF.

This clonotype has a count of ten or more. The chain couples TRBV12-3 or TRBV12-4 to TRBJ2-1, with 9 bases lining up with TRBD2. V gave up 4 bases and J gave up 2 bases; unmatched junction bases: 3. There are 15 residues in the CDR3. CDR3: CASSSASGAYNEQFF. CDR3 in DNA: TGTGCCAGCAGTTCCGCTAGCGGGGCCTACAATGAGCAGTTCTTC.

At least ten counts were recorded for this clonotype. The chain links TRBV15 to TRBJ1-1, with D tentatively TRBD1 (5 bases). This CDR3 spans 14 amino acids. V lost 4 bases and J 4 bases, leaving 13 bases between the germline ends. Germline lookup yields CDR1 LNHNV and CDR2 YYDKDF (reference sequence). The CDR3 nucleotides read TGTGCCACCAGCACCCTCCGGGGACTCACTGAAGCTTTCTTT. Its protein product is CATSTLRGLTEAFF.

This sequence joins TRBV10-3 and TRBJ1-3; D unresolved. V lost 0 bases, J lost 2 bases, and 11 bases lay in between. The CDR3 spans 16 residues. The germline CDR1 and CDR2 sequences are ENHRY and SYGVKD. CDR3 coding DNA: TGTGCCATCAGTGAGTCGTCGCAGAAACCTGGAAACACCATATATTTT. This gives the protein CAISESSQKPGNTIYF.

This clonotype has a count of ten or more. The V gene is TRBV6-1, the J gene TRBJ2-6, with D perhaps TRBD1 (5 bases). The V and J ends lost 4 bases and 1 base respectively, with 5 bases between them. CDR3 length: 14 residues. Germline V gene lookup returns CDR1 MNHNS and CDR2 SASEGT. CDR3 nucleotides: TGTGCCAGCAGTGCAGGGTCTGGGGCCAACGTCCTGACTTTC. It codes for CASSAGSGANVLTF.

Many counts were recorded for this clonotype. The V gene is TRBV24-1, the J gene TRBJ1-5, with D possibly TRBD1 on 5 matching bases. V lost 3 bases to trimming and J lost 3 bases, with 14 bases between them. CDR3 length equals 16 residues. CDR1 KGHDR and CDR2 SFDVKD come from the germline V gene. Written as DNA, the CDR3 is TGTGCCACCAGTGATGGGACTAAGGGATACAATCAGCCCCAGCATTTT. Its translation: CATSDGTKGYNQPQHF.

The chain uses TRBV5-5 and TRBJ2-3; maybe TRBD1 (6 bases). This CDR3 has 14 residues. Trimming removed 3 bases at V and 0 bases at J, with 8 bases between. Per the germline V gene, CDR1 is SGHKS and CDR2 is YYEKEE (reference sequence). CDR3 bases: TGTGCCAGCAGCTCGGGGACAAGCACAGATACGCAGTATTTT. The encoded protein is CASSSGTSTDTQYF.

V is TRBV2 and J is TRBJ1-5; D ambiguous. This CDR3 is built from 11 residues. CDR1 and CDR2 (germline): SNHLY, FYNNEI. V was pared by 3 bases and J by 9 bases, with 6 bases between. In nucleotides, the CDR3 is TGTGCCAGCAGTGAGTCGCGGCCCCAGCATTTT. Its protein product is CASSESRPQHF.

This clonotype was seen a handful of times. The CDR3 region has the DNA TGTGCCAGCAGCCAGGCACAGGGGGCGTACGAGCAGTACTTC. Protein: CASSQAQGAYEQYF. This chain links TRBV3-1 with TRBJ2-7, with TRBD1 matching over 9 bases. J gave up 4 bases and V 3 bases, and 4 bases lay outside the gene matches. CDR3 length: 14 amino acids. Germline CDR1 reads LGHDT; CDR2 reads YNNKEL (reference sequence).

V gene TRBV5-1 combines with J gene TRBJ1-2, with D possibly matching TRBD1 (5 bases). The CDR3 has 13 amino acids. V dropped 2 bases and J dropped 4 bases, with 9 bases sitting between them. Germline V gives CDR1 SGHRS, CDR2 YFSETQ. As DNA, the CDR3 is TGCGCCAGCAGCTTACAACAGGCCTATGGCTACACCTTC. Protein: CASSLQQAYGYTF.